This T cell receptor (beta chain) was observed in a study of blood T cell repertoires in COVID-19. Germline V lookup: CDR1 ENHRY, CDR2 SYGVKD. V dropped 5 bases and J dropped 2; count of bases not matched to a gene: 3. The CDR3 consists of 14 residues. This clone has a handful of counts. Authors' analysis steps: Amplification of reference gene primers provided the estimated nucleated cell counts. Libraries were prepared by immunoSEQ multiplex PCR; TCRdb keeps only in-frame clonotypes and omits some of them. V and J calls and clone size follow that table, whereas D and trimming were derived from the DNA. The sample lists approximately 30,000 clones; 76% were seen once.

Sequencing was done on a sample of peripheral blood. V and J are TRBV10-3 and TRBJ2-7; 10 bases align to TRBD2. The sequence was obtained from a man between 65 and 85 years old with acute or convalescent COVID-19. The CDR3: CAISPGTSAYEQYF. CDR3 bases: TGTGCCATCAGTCCCGGGACTAGCGCCTACGAGCAGTACTTC.